This entry lists 31 T cell receptor beta chains sequenced from one sample in a study of a mutant IDH1 vaccine in newly diagnosed glioma. Time point noted: week 5, during vaccination. The vaccine gave 300 ug of a 20-mer mutant IDH1 peptide subcutaneously per dose. Antigens of these TCRs are unknown. Using immunoSEQ multiplex PCR, the repertoire was profiled, and TCRdb retains in-frame clones only, with some absent. The sample consists of over 50,000 clones, 90% of them appearing once. Sequencing used PBMCs, obtained from a glioma patient whose treatment included an IDH1 peptide vaccine. Receptors originate from a woman in her forties with glioma.

The V gene is TRBV5-1, the J gene TRBJ2-1; 13 nucleotides align to TRBD2. CDR3 length equals 16 residues. J was trimmed by 7 bases and V by 4 bases; bases with no gene match: 8. In germline, CDR1 is SGHRS, CDR2 YFSETQ. The CDR3 is CASSLRTSGRSNEQFF. DNA for the CDR3: TGCGCCAGCAGCCTCCGGACTAGCGGGAGAAGTAATGAGCAGTTCTTC.

The chain is built from TRBV9 and TRBJ2-5; 8 nucleotides align to TRBD1. The CDR3 loop spans 16 amino acids. J was trimmed by 1 base and V by 4 bases; bases with no gene match: 9. Germline V gene sequence: CDR1 SGDLS, CDR2 YYNGEE. DNA for the CDR3: TGTGCCAGCAGCCCCGGGACAGGTGTCGCCCAAGAGACCCAGTACTTC. As protein: CASSPGTGVAQETQYF.

The chain carries TRBV2 and TRBJ1-2; 11 nucleotides align to TRBD1. Germline loops: CDR1 SNHLY, CDR2 FYNNEI. The CDR3 is made up of 15 amino acids. The J segment lost 8 bases and the V segment lost 6 bases, leaving 11 bases of the junction unmatched. The DNA for the CDR3 is TGTGCCAGCAGAGATTCGGGACAGGGGGTGTCAGGCTACACCTTC. Translating it yields CASRDSGQGVSGYTF.

The V and J genes are TRBV19 and TRBJ2-5, with D unclear. Germline lookup yields CDR1 LNHDA and CDR2 SQIVND (reference sequence). V lost 5 bases and J lost 4, with 5 bases in between. The CDR3 contains 11 residues. CDR3 bases: TGTGCCAGTAGTGTGGGAGAGACCCAGTACTTC. Amino acids: CASSVGETQYF.

The chain recombines TRBV6-5 with TRBJ1-1, with TRBD1 identical over 9 bases. The junction had 5 bases not matched to a gene; V was cut back by 7 bases and J by 2 bases. Germline loops: CDR1 MNHEY, CDR2 SVGAGI. CDR3 size: 14 residues. The DNA of the CDR3 is TGTGCCAGCACCAAACAGGGGGCAAACACTGAAGCTTTCTTT. It codes for CASTKQGANTEAFF.

The V and J genes are TRBV5-1 and TRBJ2-1; D is ambiguous. This CDR3 has 14 amino acids. Per the germline V gene, CDR1 is SGHRS and CDR2 is YFSETQ. Trimming removed 0 bases at V and 0 bases at J, with 4 bases between. Written as DNA, the CDR3 is TGCGCCAGCAGCTTGGGCCACTCCTACAATGAGCAGTTCTTC. It translates to CASSLGHSYNEQFF. The full variable domain, completed using reference TRBV5-1 and TRBJ2-1, is KAGVTQTPRYLIKTRGQQVTLSCSPISGHRSVSWYQQTPGQGLQFLFEYFSETQRNKGNFPGRFSGRQFSNSRSEMNVSTLELGDSALYLCASSLGHSYNEQFFGPGTRLTVL.

This clone was picked up one time. This sequence joins TRBV14 and TRBJ1-2, with D hard to call. V was trimmed by 4 bases and J by 8 bases, leaving 17 bases between them. Germline V CDR1 and CDR2: SGHDN, FVKESK. The CDR3 consists of 14 residues. The CDR3 DNA reads TGTGCCAGCAGCCTTGGATGGGGTCAGAGGGGCTACACCTTC. It is translated as CASSLGWGQRGYTF.

In DNA form, the CDR3 reads TGTGCCAGCAGCTCCTTTCGGAGCGGGGTGCTCCGGGAGACCCAGTACTTC. This gives the protein CASSSFRSGVLRETQYF. The V and J genes are TRBV5-6 and TRBJ2-5; 7 nucleotides align to TRBD2. This CDR3 is 17 amino acids long. V was clipped by 3 bases and J by 5 bases; unmatched bases: 16. Germline CDR1 SGHDT, CDR2 YYEEEE.

The chain links TRBV28 to TRBJ2-7, with D unresolved. V lost 3 bases to trimming and J lost 0 bases, with 6 bases between them. Germline V gene data show CDR1 as MDHEN and CDR2 as SYDVKM. The CDR3 spans 13 residues. DNA of the CDR3: TGTGCCAGCAGTTTGCCTCACTCCTACGAGCAGTACTTC. Amino acids: CASSLPHSYEQYF.

This clone occurred once. This chain joins TRBV5-1 and TRBJ2-5, with D possibly being TRBD2 (6 bases). The CDR3 length is 17 residues. V was shortened by 3 bases and J by 5 bases, with 23 bases between the two germline ends. CDR1 and CDR2 (germline): SGHRS, YFSETQ. In DNA form, the CDR3 reads TGCGCCAGCAGCTCAGCGACAAAAAGCGGGTCTAGGGAGACCCAGTACTTC. Translation gives CASSSATKSGSRETQYF. The entire variable domain, with the rest obtained from reference TRBV5-1 and TRBJ2-5, is as follows: KAGVTQTPRYLIKTRGQQVTLSCSPISGHRSVSWYQQTPGQGLQFLFEYFSETQRNKGNFPGRFSGRQFSNSRSEMNVSTLELGDSALYLCASSSATKSGSRETQYFGPGTRLLVL.

As concerns this clone: At one end the junction does not follow the germline gene, possibly because of a read error. The rearrangement links TRBV6-1 to TRBJ1-1; a weak D match, TRBD1 (6 bases). Per the germline V gene, CDR1 is MNHNS and CDR2 is SASEGT. This CDR3 has 11 residues. The CDR3 DNA sequence: TGTGCCAGCAGCGAAGGGGGGGAGGCTTTCTTT. It specifies CASSEGGEAFF.

This clone was recorded once. V gene TRBV7-2 combines with J gene TRBJ2-6; unclear D gene. CDR1 SGHTA and CDR2 FQGNSA come from the germline V gene. There are 13 residues in the CDR3. The V and J ends lost 8 bases and 3 bases respectively, with 8 bases between them. CDR3 in amino acids: CASEVVGANVLTF. CDR3 nucleotide sequence: TGTGCCAGCGAGGTCGTTGGGGCCAACGTCCTGACTTTC.

The V call is TRBV5-8, the J call TRBJ1-6, with 8 bases matching TRBD1. V lost 4 bases to trimming and J lost 8 bases; unmatched junction nucleotides: 8. The CDR3 is made up of 15 amino acids. Per germline, CDR1 SGHTS and CDR2 YDEGEE. Here the CDR3 reads CASSIWTGRDSPLHF. The CDR3 bases are TGTGCCAGCAGCATCTGGACAGGGCGGGATTCACCCCTCCACTTT. Full variable domain (outside the CDR3, taken from reference TRBV5-8 and TRBJ1-6): EAGVTQSPTHLIKTRGQQATLRCSPISGHTSVYWYQQALGLGLQFLLWYDEGEERNRGNFPPRFSGRQFPNYSSELNVNALELEDSALYLCASSIWTGRDSPLHFGNGTRLTVT.

The rearrangement uses TRBV9 and TRBJ2-3; D is unresolved. The germline V and J ends were trimmed by 4 bases and 1 base, with 16 bases remaining between them. The V gene's germline CDR1 is SGDLS and CDR2 YYNGEE. The CDR3 has 16 amino acids. The chain's CDR3 is CASSQTTTLGTDTQYF. For the CDR3, the DNA is TGTGCCAGCAGCCAGACGACGACTCTAGGCACAGATACGCAGTATTTT.

CDR3 in DNA: TGTGCCAGTAGCTCTCCCGGGACAGGGTTTCGTGAGCAGTACTTC. This codes for CASSSPGTGFREQYF. The chain uses TRBV19 and TRBJ2-7, with 9 bases that match TRBD1. V shed 6 bases and J 7 bases; nucleotides not matched to a gene: 13. Germline V lookup: CDR1 LNHDA, CDR2 SQIVND (reference sequence). The CDR3 has 15 amino acids.

This chain connects TRBV2 to TRBJ2-7; D unresolved. Trimming took off 2 bases at V and 0 bases at J, with 8 bases between the two ends. Germline V lookup: CDR1 SNHLY, CDR2 FYNNEI. The CDR3 consists of 14 residues. As DNA, the CDR3 is TGTGCCAGCAGTGAAAGTCAGACCTCCTACGAGCAGTACTTC. This translates into CASSESQTSYEQYF.

This chain joins TRBV5-4 and TRBJ2-7; TRBD1 might be the D (6 bases). CDR3 length: 14 residues. The germline CDR1 and CDR2 sequences are SGHNT and YYREEE (reference sequence). V was pared by 3 bases and J by 7 bases, with 17 bases between. For the CDR3, the DNA is TGTGCCAGCAGCTCCACACAGGGTTATTATGAGCAGTACTTC. Its translation: CASSSTQGYYEQYF.

The chain carries TRBV14 and TRBJ2-1; 7 bases fit TRBD2. V lost 8 bases and J lost 1; bases outside the gene matches: 11. CDR3 length equals 16 residues. Germline values: CDR1 SGHDN, CDR2 FVKESK. The CDR3 DNA reads as TGTGCCAGCCGTCCCGGCGGCGGGAGATCCTACAATGAGCAGTTCTTC. Translated, it gives CASRPGGGRSYNEQFF.

The gene calls are TRBV5-4 and TRBJ2-2, with 7 positions matching TRBD1. Looked up from germline, CDR1 is SGHNT and CDR2 is YYREEE (reference sequence). The CDR3 is 15 residues long. V trimming: 4 bases; J trimming: 1 base; junction bases outside the gene matches: 4. CDR3 DNA sequence: TGTGCCAGCAGCGTGACAGGGTTGAACACCGGGGAGCTGTTTTTT. This gives the protein CASSVTGLNTGELFF.

The V call is TRBV19, the J call TRBJ1-1; D uncertain. This CDR3 spans 13 amino acids. The V and J ends lost 4 bases and 0 bases respectively, with 6 bases between them. Germline V lookup: CDR1 LNHDA, CDR2 SQIVND (reference sequence). CDR3 DNA: TGTGCCAGTAGTACCAGCATGAACACTGAAGCTTTCTTT. Protein product: CASSTSMNTEAFF.

J is TRBJ2-5 and V is TRBV5-5; TRBD1 matches 10 bases. The CDR3 sequence is 15 residues long. The V gene's germline CDR1 is SGHKS and CDR2 YYEKEE (reference sequence). V shed 5 bases, J shed 7 bases, and the junction held 11 bases outside the gene matches. Here the CDR3 DNA reads TGTGCCAGCAGTCAAGGGGGACAGGGGACAGGGACCCAGTACTTC. It is translated as CASSQGGQGTGTQYF.

The V and J genes are TRBV19 and TRBJ2-3; TRBD1 or TRBD2 may be the D gene (5 bases each). The germline CDR1 and CDR2 sequences are LNHDA and SQIVND (reference sequence). V lost 4 bases to trimming and J lost 1 base, with 12 bases between them. The CDR3 is 15 residues long. The CDR3 bases are TGTGCCAGTAGTACCCGGGACGTCGGCACAGATACGCAGTATTTT. Protein: CASSTRDVGTDTQYF.

The DNA of the CDR3 is TGTGCCAGCGCCCGCCAGGGGTACGGGAACACTGAAGCTTTCTTT. Translating gives CASARQGYGNTEAFF. V usage is TRBV27 and J usage is TRBJ1-1; the D gene is possibly TRBD1 (6 bases). V dropped 8 bases and J dropped 1 base, with 17 bases sitting between them. The CDR3 has 15 residues. In germline, CDR1 is MNHEY, CDR2 SMNVEV (reference sequence).

The genes are TRBV28 and TRBJ2-1; TRBD1 might be the D (6 bases). V was clipped by 7 bases and J by 11 bases, with 12 bases between them. The CDR3 spans 11 residues. Germline V gene sequence: CDR1 MDHEN, CDR2 SYDVKM. CDR3 nucleotide sequence: TGTGCCAGCACTCTTACAGGGAAGCAGTTCTTC. Its protein product is CASTLTGKQFF.

This clone was counted a single time. The chain carries TRBV5-6 and TRBJ1-1; no clear D gene. V was trimmed by 4 bases and J by 6 bases, leaving 16 bases between them. The CDR3 loop spans 14 amino acids. Germline V gene data show CDR1 as SGHDT and CDR2 as YYEEEE. The CDR3 loop is CASSPGKGWPEAFF. CDR3 in DNA: TGTGCCAGCAGCCCCGGGAAGGGTTGGCCTGAAGCTTTCTTT.

With regard to this clone: The junction and the germline gene differ at one end; a read error may be behind it. The rearrangement joins TRBV7-9 to TRBJ1-2; TRBD1 matches at 8 bases. CDR3 length equals 14 residues. Germline assignment: CDR1 SEHNR and CDR2 FQNEAQ (reference sequence). The CDR3, as DNA: TGTGCCAGCAGCTTAGAAGCAGGGGGCAAATTGACCGCCTTC. The encoded protein is CASSLEAGGKLTAF.

The gene calls are TRBV5-1 and TRBJ1-1; 11 bases map to TRBD1. Germline CDR1 is SGHRS and CDR2 is YFSETQ. V lost 4 bases to trimming and J lost 4 bases; unmatched junction nucleotides: 6. CDR3 size: 15 residues. CDR3 nucleotides: TGCGCCAGCAGCCAGGACAGGGGGCGTTCCACTGAAGCTTTCTTT. Its translation is CASSQDRGRSTEAFF. The variable domain in full, with the rest retrieved from reference TRBV5-1 and TRBJ1-1, is KAGVTQTPRYLIKTRGQQVTLSCSPISGHRSVSWYQQTPGQGLQFLFEYFSETQRNKGNFPGRFSGRQFSNSRSEMNVSTLELGDSALYLCASSQDRGRSTEAFFGQGTRLTVV.

The chain is built from TRBV6-6 and TRBJ2-7, with D unresolved. V was pared by 0 bases and J by 2 bases, with 8 bases between. The CDR3 covers 14 residues. Germline V gene lookup returns CDR1 MNHNY and CDR2 SVGAGI (reference sequence). CDR3 sequence reads: CASSYSRQAYEQYF. The CDR3 DNA is TGTGCCAGCAGTTACTCGAGACAAGCCTACGAGCAGTACTTC.

The V gene is TRBV5-8, the J gene TRBJ2-2; D may correspond to TRBD1 or TRBD2 (5 bases each). The germline V gene encodes CDR1 SGHTS and CDR2 YDEGEE. This CDR3 has 16 amino acids. Trimming shortened V by 3 bases and J by 2 bases, and 14 bases separated the two germline ends. The chain's CDR3 is CASSSTGTRNTGELFF. CDR3 nucleotide sequence: TGTGCCAGCAGCTCCACCGGGACCCGAAACACCGGGGAGCTGTTTTTT. The variable domain in full, with the rest retrieved from reference TRBV5-8 and TRBJ2-2, is EAGVTQSPTHLIKTRGQQATLRCSPISGHTSVYWYQQALGLGLQFLLWYDEGEERNRGNFPPRFSGRQFPNYSSELNVNALELEDSALYLCASSSTGTRNTGELFFGEGSRLTVL.

Here the CDR3 DNA reads TGTGCCAGCAGGACGACAGGGGCCCAAAGGAGCTACACCTTC. Its translation is CASRTTGAQRSYTF. The chain uses TRBV6-5 and TRBJ1-2; 8 positions match TRBD1. The CDR3 contains 14 residues. Per germline, CDR1 MNHEY and CDR2 SVGAGI. V lost 6 bases to trimming and J lost 9 bases; unmatched junction nucleotides: 12.

This clone has more than one count but fewer than ten. The chain couples TRBV19 to TRBJ1-1, with 7 bases matching TRBD1. CDR1 and CDR2 (germline): LNHDA, SQIVND (reference sequence). CDR3 size: 16 residues. Unmatched junction bases numbered 8, after V lost 2 bases and J lost 2 bases. The DNA for the CDR3 is TGTGCCAGTAGTATATGGACTAGGGGGCCCAACACTGAAGCTTTCTTT. Protein product: CASSIWTRGPNTEAFF.